This T cell receptor beta chain appears in the sequencing data of a study of type 1 and type 2 diabetes patients. Study context: Sequencing for the whole study yielded 18,976,912 paired-end reads.

Other autoimmune diseases and infections within the past four weeks excluded donors. PCR was run on genomic DNA. The TCR beta CDR3 region was amplified using 30 forward and 13 reverse primers. Via MiXCR, TCRdb re-called the multiplex PCR reads, giving one row per CDR3 protein. The table has fewer than 300,000 distinct CDR3 sequences, roughly 44% seen once; the top ten hold approximately 13%. The V gene lost 8 bases and the J gene lost 6 bases, with 20 bases spanning the gap. The CDR3 length is 15 residues. Germline V CDR1 and CDR2: SGHTA, FQGNSA. The V and J genes are TRBV7-2 and TRBJ2-1; a possible D gene is TRBD2 (6 bases). Sequencing used peripheral blood mononuclear cells (PBMCs). This clonotype was obtained from a man between 18 and 29 years old with type 2 diabetes. The CDR3 reads CASRRFSGDANEQFF. For the CDR3, the DNA is TGTGCCAGCCGCCGTTTCTCGGGGGATGCCAATGAGCAGTTCTTC. The full variable domain, in which reference TRBV7-2 and TRBJ2-1 provide the parts outside the CDR3, is GAGVSQSPSNKVTEKGKDVELRCDPISGHTALYWYRQSLGQGLEFLIYFQGNSAPDKSGLPSDRFSAERTGGSVSTLTIQRTQQEDSAVYLCASRRFSGDANEQFFGPGTRLTVL.